This T cell receptor (beta chain) is from a study of blood T cell repertoires in COVID-19. About the research overall: Researchers got acute and convalescent COVID-19 samples from the United States, Italy and Spain.

Per the original methods: Reference gene primer amplification gave nucleated cell count estimates. Produced via immunoSEQ multiplex PCR; TCRdb's table is partial and in-frame only. V, J and clone size reflect that table, while D and trimming were determined from the DNA. This sample has 150,000 to 200,000 clones, with roughly 87% found just once. Looked up from germline, CDR1 is LNHDA and CDR2 is SQIVND (reference sequence). J was trimmed by 5 bases and V by 6 bases; bases with no gene match: 14. The CDR3 runs 17 residues. The chain carries TRBV19 and TRBJ1-1; 11 bases fit TRBD1. This receptor was taken from a woman aged 55-70 years who had recovered from COVID-19. Sequenced input: peripheral blood. The CDR3 spells CASRNLGQGALRTEAFF. The CDR3, as DNA: TGTGCCAGTAGGAACCTAGGACAGGGGGCTTTGAGGACTGAAGCTTTCTTT.